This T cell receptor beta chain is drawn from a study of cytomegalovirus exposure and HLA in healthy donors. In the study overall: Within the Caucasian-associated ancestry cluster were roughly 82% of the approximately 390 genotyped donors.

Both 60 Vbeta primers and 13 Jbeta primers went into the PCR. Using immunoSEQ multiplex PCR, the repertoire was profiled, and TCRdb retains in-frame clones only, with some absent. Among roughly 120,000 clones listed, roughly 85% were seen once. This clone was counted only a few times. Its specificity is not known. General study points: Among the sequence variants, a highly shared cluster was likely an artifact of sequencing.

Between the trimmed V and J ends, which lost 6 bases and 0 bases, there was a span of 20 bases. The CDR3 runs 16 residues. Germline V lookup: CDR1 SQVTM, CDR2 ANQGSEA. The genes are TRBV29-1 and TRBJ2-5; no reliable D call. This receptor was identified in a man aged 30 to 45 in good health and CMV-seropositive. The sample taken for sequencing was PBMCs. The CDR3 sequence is CSVVMETQSYQETQYF. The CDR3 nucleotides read TGCAGCGTAGTTATGGAGACCCAATCGTACCAAGAGACCCAGTACTTC.